Here is one T cell receptor (beta chain) with its context. Its antigen is as yet unknown. The source of the sample is a study of cytomegalovirus exposure and HLA in healthy donors. Study conclusions and caveats: The study assumed roughly uniform donor sequencing depth for presence/absence analyses. As was reported, the HLA-A and HLA-B alleles of most subjects were accurately predicted from TCR beta sequences. In an earlier analysis, productive rearrangement rates for most beta V segments clustered near 87% or 30%.

The CDR3 loop spans 12 amino acids. The V end was cut by 1 base, the J end by 3 bases, with 7 bases between. Germline V lookup: CDR1 GTSNPN, CDR2 SVGIG (reference sequence). Use of 60 Vbeta and 13 Jbeta primers characterized the PCR. The protocol was immunoSEQ multiplex PCR, while the TCRdb copy is restricted to in-frame clones and leaves out a portion. The sample shows around 100,000 clones, about 82% of them seen only once. The sequenced sample consisted of PBMCs. This clonotype was sampled from a young man in good health and CMV-seronegative. The chain uses TRBV30 and TRBJ2-7, with a possible D match to TRBD1 (5 bases). The CDR3 sequence is CAWSGQFYEQYF. CDR3 nucleotide sequence: TGTGCCTGGAGTGGACAGTTCTACGAGCAGTACTTC.